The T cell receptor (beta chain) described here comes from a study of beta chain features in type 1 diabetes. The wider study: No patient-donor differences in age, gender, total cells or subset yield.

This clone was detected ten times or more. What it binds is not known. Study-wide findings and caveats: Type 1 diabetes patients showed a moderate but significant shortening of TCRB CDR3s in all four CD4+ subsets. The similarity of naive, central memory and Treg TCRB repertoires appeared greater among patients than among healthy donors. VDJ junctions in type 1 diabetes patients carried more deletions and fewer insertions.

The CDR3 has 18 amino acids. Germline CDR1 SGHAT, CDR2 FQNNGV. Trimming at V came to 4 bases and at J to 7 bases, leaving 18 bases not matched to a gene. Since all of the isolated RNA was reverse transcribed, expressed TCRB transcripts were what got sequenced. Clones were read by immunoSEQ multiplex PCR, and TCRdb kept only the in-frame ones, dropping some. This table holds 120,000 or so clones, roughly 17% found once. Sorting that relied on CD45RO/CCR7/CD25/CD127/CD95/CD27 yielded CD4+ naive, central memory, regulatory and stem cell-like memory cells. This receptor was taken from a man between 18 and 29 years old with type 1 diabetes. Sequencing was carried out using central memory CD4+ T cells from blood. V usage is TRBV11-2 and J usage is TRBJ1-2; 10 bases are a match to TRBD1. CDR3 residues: CASSSEYFEGQGIGGYTF. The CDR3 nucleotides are TGTGCCAGCAGCTCAGAGTACTTTGAGGGACAGGGGATAGGTGGCTACACCTTC.